Presented here are 21 T cell receptor beta chains from one specimen sequenced in a study of cytotoxic CD8 clonotypes in ibrutinib-treated CLL. This table comes from immunoSEQ multiplex PCR, and its TCRdb copy is limited to in-frame clones, with some not included. The sample records around 30,000 clones, around three fifths being singletons. This specimen consisted of PBMCs, obtained before ibrutinib treatment. All receptors come from a human donor with chronic lymphocytic leukemia.

This clone has only one observation. The chain recombines TRBV28 with TRBJ2-1, with 13 bases lining up with TRBD2. The CDR3 contains 18 residues. The V segment lost 6 bases and the J segment 4 bases; nucleotides outside the gene matches: 12. Germline-derived CDR1 and CDR2 are MDHEN and SYDVKM. The CDR3: CASRRLAGGHREYNEQFF. For the CDR3, the DNA is TGTGCCAGCAGACGACTAGCGGGAGGCCACAGAGAATACAATGAGCAGTTCTTC.

V is TRBV27 and J is TRBJ2-7; possibly TRBD2 for D (5 bases). This CDR3 has 12 amino acids. The germline gives CDR1 MNHEY, CDR2 SMNVEV (reference sequence). V lost 5 bases and J lost 7, with 12 bases in between. The CDR3 spells CASSGRGREQYF. The CDR3 DNA is TGTGCCAGCAGTGGACGGGGTCGGGAGCAGTACTTC.

The J gene is TRBJ1-1, the V gene TRBV6-1; no definite D call. Germline-derived CDR1 and CDR2 are MNHNS and SASEGT. The CDR3 is 14 residues long. Trimming took 8 bases from V and 1 from J, leaving 14 bases between them. CDR3 protein: CASGLGRTNTEAFF. CDR3 nucleotides: TGTGCCAGCGGCCTTGGGAGGACGAACACTGAAGCTTTCTTT.

The J gene is TRBJ2-5, the V gene TRBV7-2; a weak D match, TRBD2 (5 bases). CDR3 size: 15 residues. The V gene's germline CDR1 is SGHTA and CDR2 FQGNSA. V was shortened by 1 base and J by 3 bases, with 12 bases between the two germline ends. CDR3 loop: CASSLGRGFEETQYF. CDR3 DNA sequence: TGTGCCAGCAGCTTAGGTCGGGGTTTCGAAGAGACCCAGTACTTC.

This clone was counted only a few times. J is TRBJ2-7 and V is TRBV5-1, with 10 positions matching TRBD1. V dropped 4 bases and J dropped 2; count of bases not matched to a gene: 3. CDR1 and CDR2 (germline): SGHRS, YFSETQ. The CDR3 loop spans 14 amino acids. This chain's CDR3 is CASSGGQGAYEQYF. CDR3 in DNA: TGCGCCAGCAGCGGAGGACAGGGGGCCTACGAGCAGTACTTC.

The V call is TRBV29-1, the J call TRBJ2-4, with 7 bases fitting TRBD2. The CDR3 loop spans 15 amino acids. V lost 7 bases, J lost 1 base, and 10 bases stayed unmatched. Germline V gives CDR1 SQVTM, CDR2 ANQGSEA. This CDR3 reads CSGTRGGGAKNIQYF. The CDR3 bases are TGCAGCGGAACTCGAGGCGGGGGTGCCAAAAACATTCAGTACTTC.

This chain uses TRBV19 with TRBJ2-2, with 10 bases that match TRBD1. V trimming: 3 bases; J trimming: 3 bases; junction bases outside the gene matches: 1. The CDR3 length is 15 residues. CDR1 is LNHDA and CDR2 is SQIVND in the germline V gene (reference sequence). CDR3 nucleotide sequence: TGTGCCAGTAGTATGGGGACAGGGGACACCGGGGAGCTGTTTTTT. Protein sequence: CASSMGTGDTGELFF.

This clone has a handful of counts. This chain joins TRBV9 and TRBJ1-5; TRBD1 might be the D (5 bases). CDR1 is SGDLS and CDR2 is YYNGEE in the germline V gene. Between the trimmed V and J ends, which lost 4 bases and 7 bases, there was a span of 15 bases. This CDR3 region has 14 residues. This CDR3 reads CASSLGQGPQPQHF. The CDR3 DNA is TGTGCCAGCAGCCTTGGGCAGGGCCCACAGCCCCAGCATTTT.

This clone came up a few times. The chain links TRBV7-9 to TRBJ2-7, with unresolved D. The CDR3 runs 12 residues. Germline V gene sequence: CDR1 SEHNR, CDR2 FQNEAQ (reference sequence). V lost 1 base and J lost 2, with 3 bases in between. CDR3 DNA sequence: TGTGCCAGCAGCTTAGGGACCTACGAGCAGTACTTC. Protein: CASSLGTYEQYF.

V and J are TRBV29-1 and TRBJ1-2; D remains ambiguous. This CDR3 is built from 13 residues. V lost 0 bases to trimming and J lost 2 bases, with 7 bases between them. Germline CDR1 is SQVTM and CDR2 is ANQGSEA. CDR3 DNA sequence: TGCAGCGTTGAAGATCCCCTGAACTATGGCTACACCTTC. Amino acid sequence: CSVEDPLNYGYTF.

The V and J genes are TRBV9 and TRBJ2-1; D could derive from TRBD1 or TRBD2 (6 bases each). The V gene's germline CDR1 is SGDLS and CDR2 YYNGEE. Trimming left V 2 bases short and J 8 bases short, with 20 bases between. The CDR3 covers 16 residues. CDR3 coding DNA: TGTGCCAGCAGCGTGTCGGGAGTGGGGGCTAGGGATGAGCAGTTCTTC. Translating it yields CASSVSGVGARDEQFF.

The rearrangement uses TRBV5-1 and TRBJ1-1, with D perhaps TRBD1 (6 bases). The CDR3 contains 15 residues. Trimming took off 3 bases at V and 1 base at J, with 13 bases between the two ends. The germline V gene encodes CDR1 SGHRS and CDR2 YFSETQ. This chain's CDR3 is CASSWVGGGNTEAFF. The CDR3 DNA is TGCGCCAGCAGCTGGGTGGGAGGGGGGAACACTGAAGCTTTCTTT. The complete variable domain, with remaining parts taken from reference TRBV5-1 and TRBJ1-1, reads KAGVTQTPRYLIKTRGQQVTLSCSPISGHRSVSWYQQTPGQGLQFLFEYFSETQRNKGNFPGRFSGRQFSNSRSEMNVSTLELGDSALYLCASSWVGGGNTEAFFGQGTRLTVV.

J is TRBJ2-2 and V is TRBV7-9, with 8 nucleotides matching TRBD1. The CDR3 contains 17 residues. Germline CDR1 and CDR2: SEHNR and FQNEAQ (reference sequence). V lost 1 base, J lost 2 bases, and 6 bases stayed unmatched. Here the CDR3 DNA reads TGTGCCAGCAGCTTAGTGCTCAGGGGGCGCAACACCGGGGAGCTGTTTTTT. Translated: CASSLVLRGRNTGELFF.

This chain uses TRBV9 with TRBJ1-3; D gene unclear. V was cut by 4 bases and J by 0 bases, with 8 bases left in between. This CDR3 has 14 amino acids. Germline CDR1 reads SGDLS; CDR2 reads YYNGEE. The CDR3, as DNA: TGTGCCAGCAGCCGAGAATACTCTGGAAACACCATATATTTT. Residues: CASSREYSGNTIYF.

In its sample, this clone was seen once. The chain is built from TRBV10-3 and TRBJ2-1, with 11 bases lining up with TRBD2. Losses at the gene ends were 9 bases for V and 9 bases for J; bases not matched to a gene: 7. The CDR3 contains 13 residues. Germline V gene sequence: CDR1 ENHRY, CDR2 SYGVKD. CDR3 region: CAIQTSGVGEQFF. CDR3 DNA: TGTGCCATTCAGACTAGCGGGGTTGGTGAGCAGTTCTTC.

The rearrangement links TRBV11-2 to TRBJ2-3, with 9 bases fitting TRBD1. Germline CDR1 and CDR2: SGHAT and FQNNGV. The CDR3 runs 15 residues. J was trimmed by 4 bases and V by 5 bases; bases with no gene match: 7. CDR3 amino acids: CASSGRDRDADTQYF. The CDR3 DNA is TGTGCCAGCAGCGGCCGGGACAGGGACGCAGATACGCAGTATTTT.

With regard to this clone: This sample also contains other DNA sequences that code for the same CDR3. The J gene is TRBJ2-1, the V gene TRBV9; D gene uncertain. The CDR3 is 13 amino acids. The V and J ends lost 2 bases and 1 base respectively, with 4 bases between them. The germline V gene has CDR1 SGDLS and CDR2 YYNGEE. CDR3 DNA: TGTGCCAGCAGCGTTACATCCTACAATGAGCAGTTCTTC. Translating gives CASSVTSYNEQFF.

This clone turned up a few times. Within the sample, other DNA sequences also encode this same CDR3. CDR3 nucleotides: TGTGCCAGCAGCTTACGAGGTACCGGGGAGCTGTTTTTT. Translating gives CASSLRGTGELFF. The J gene is TRBJ2-2, the V gene TRBV7-3; no clear D. The CDR3 has 13 amino acids. With 2 bases removed from V and 5 bases from J, the gap between germline ends came to 6 bases. Germline-derived CDR1 and CDR2 are SGHTA and FQGTGA.

This chain connects TRBV11-3 to TRBJ2-2; D possibly corresponds to TRBD2 (6 bases). In germline, CDR1 is SGHNT, CDR2 YENEEA. This CDR3 is built from 15 residues. Between the trimmed V and J ends, which lost 1 base and 1 base, there was a span of 7 bases. The CDR3 DNA sequence: TGTGCCAGCAGCTTAGGCGGGAAGAACACCGGGGAGCTGTTTTTT. It codes for CASSLGGKNTGELFF.

This clone has only a few counts. The V gene is TRBV11-2, the J gene TRBJ1-2; 7 nucleotides agree with TRBD1. Germline assignment: CDR1 SGHAT and CDR2 FQNNGV. The CDR3 spans 14 residues. V lost 5 bases to trimming and J lost 5 bases; unmatched junction nucleotides: 8. In nucleotides, the CDR3 is TGTGCCAGCAGCGCGGACAGGTTAACTTATGGCTACACCTTC. This encodes CASSADRLTYGYTF. The variable domain in full, completed from reference TRBV11-2 and TRBJ1-2, reads EAGVAQSPRYKIIEKRQSVAFWCNPISGHATLYWYQQILGQGPKLLIQFQNNGVVDDSQLPKDRFSAERLKGVDSTLKIQPAKLEDSAVYLCASSADRLTYGYTFGSGTRLTVV.

The chain joins TRBV28 to TRBJ2-5, with 11 nucleotides matching TRBD1. The J segment lost 5 bases and the V segment lost 5 bases, leaving 7 bases of the junction unmatched. CDR1 and CDR2 (germline): MDHEN, SYDVKM. This CDR3 region has 15 residues. CDR3 nucleotide sequence: TGTGCCAGCAGTCTCGGGACAGGGGGTACGGAGACCCAGTACTTC. It encodes CASSLGTGGTETQYF.